A few counts support the clone carrying this T cell receptor beta chain. Antigen unknown. The CDR3 length is 14 residues. With 4 bases removed from V and 0 bases from J, the gap between germline ends came to 10 bases. In germline, CDR1 is SGHTA, CDR2 FQGNSA. MiXCR, applied by TCRdb to the RT-PCR reads, yields one record per CDR3 protein. The sample lists under 550,000 distinct CDR3 sequences, 7.6% occurring once. These data are taken from a study of response to subunit inactivated influenza vaccine. Study outcomes and limitations: It was suggested by the authors that few new T cells are recruited by each seasonal influenza vaccination.

The V and J genes are TRBV7-2 and TRBJ2-7; D gene uncertain. The material was PBMCs from blood, obtained roughly 24 months after vaccination. The sequence derives from a man between 50 and 75 years old who received an inactivated influenza vaccine. The DNA of the CDR3 is TGTGCCAGCAGCTCTATGACGCTCTCCTACGAGCAGTACTTC. Translated: CASSSMTLSYEQYF. The full variable domain, with the rest looked up from reference TRBV7-2 and TRBJ2-7, is GAGVSQSPSNKVTEKGKDVELRCDPISGHTALYWYRQSLGQGLEFLIYFQGNSAPDKSGLPSDRFSAERTGGSVSTLTIQRTQQEDSAVYLCASSSMTLSYEQYFGPGTRLTVT.